This T cell receptor (beta chain) was documented in a study of blood T cell repertoires in COVID-19. CDR1 is SGHRS and CDR2 is YFSETQ in the germline V gene. The CDR3 length is 15 residues. V dropped 3 bases and J dropped 7; count of bases not matched to a gene: 12. Data came from immunoSEQ multiplex PCR; TCRdb stores just in-frame clones and leaves some out. The repertoire holds around 300,000 clones, with 80% to 95% as singletons. This clone was found a few times. Source material: peripheral blood. J is TRBJ2-7 and V is TRBV5-1, with 8 bases fitting TRBD2. This clonotype was sampled from a woman aged 25 to 45 with COVID-19, enrolled during active disease. The DNA of the CDR3 is TGCGCCAGCAGCTCAGCGGGACTAGGCGTGCTAGAGCAGTACTTC. This encodes CASSSAGLGVLEQYF.